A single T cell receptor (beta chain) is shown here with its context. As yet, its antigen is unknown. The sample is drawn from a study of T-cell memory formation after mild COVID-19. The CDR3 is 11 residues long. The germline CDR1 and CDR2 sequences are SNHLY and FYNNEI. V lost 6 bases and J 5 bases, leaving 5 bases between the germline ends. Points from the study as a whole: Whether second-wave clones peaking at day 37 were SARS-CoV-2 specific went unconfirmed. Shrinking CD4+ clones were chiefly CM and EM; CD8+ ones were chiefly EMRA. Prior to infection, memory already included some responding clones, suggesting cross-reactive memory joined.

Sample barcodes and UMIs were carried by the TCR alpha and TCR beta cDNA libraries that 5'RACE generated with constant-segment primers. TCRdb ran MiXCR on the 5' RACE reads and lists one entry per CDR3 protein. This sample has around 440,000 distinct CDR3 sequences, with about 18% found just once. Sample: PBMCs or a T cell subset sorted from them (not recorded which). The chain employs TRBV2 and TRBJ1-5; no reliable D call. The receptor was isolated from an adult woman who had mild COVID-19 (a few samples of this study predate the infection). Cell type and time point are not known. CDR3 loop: CASRGDQPQHF. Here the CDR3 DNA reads TGTGCCAGCAGGGGAGATCAGCCCCAGCATTTT.